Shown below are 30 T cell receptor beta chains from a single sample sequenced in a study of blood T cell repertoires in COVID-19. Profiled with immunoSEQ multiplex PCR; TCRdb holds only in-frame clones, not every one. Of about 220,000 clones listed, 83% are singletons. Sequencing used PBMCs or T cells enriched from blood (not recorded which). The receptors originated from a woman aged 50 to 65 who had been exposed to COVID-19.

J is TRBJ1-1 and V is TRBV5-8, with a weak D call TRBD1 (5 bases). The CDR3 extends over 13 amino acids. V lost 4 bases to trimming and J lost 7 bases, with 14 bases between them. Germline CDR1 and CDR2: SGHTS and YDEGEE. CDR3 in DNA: TGTGCCAGCAGCCTTGGGTGGGGGGGTGAAGCTTTCTTT. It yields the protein CASSLGWGGEAFF.

CDR3 region: CASSQLLNTEAFF. The CDR3 DNA reads TGTGCCAGCAGCCAACTTCTTAACACTGAAGCTTTCTTT. The gene calls are TRBV3-1 (or the pseudogene TRBV3-2) and TRBJ1-1; D ambiguous. Germline V gene data show CDR1 as LGHDT and CDR2 as YNNKEL (reference sequence). Trimming removed 2 bases at V and 2 bases at J, with 6 bases between. This CDR3 contains 13 residues.

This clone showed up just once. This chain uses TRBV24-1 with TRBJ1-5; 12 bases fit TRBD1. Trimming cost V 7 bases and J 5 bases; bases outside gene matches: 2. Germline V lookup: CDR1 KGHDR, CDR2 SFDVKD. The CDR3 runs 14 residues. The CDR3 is CATRGQGADQPQHF. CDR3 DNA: TGTGCCACCAGGGGACAGGGGGCGGATCAGCCCCAGCATTTT.

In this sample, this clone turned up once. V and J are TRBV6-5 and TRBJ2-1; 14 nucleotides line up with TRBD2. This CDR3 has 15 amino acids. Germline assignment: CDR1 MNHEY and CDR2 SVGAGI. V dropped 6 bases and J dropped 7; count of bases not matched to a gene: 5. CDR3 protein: CASSLTSGGANEQFF. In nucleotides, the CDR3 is TGTGCCAGCAGCCTGACTAGCGGGGGGGCTAATGAGCAGTTCTTC.

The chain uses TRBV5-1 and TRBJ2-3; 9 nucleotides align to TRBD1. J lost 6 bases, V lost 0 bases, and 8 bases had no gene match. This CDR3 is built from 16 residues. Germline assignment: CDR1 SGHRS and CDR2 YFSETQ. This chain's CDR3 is CASSLGPGQGQDTQYF. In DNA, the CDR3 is TGCGCCAGCAGCTTGGGACCGGGACAGGGTCAGGATACGCAGTATTTT.

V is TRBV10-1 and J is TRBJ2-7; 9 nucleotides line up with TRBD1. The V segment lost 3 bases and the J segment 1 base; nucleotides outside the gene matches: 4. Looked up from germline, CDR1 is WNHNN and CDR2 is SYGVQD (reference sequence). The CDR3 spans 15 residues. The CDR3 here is CASSDPGTGSYEQYF. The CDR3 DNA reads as TGCGCCAGCAGTGACCCCGGGACAGGGTCCTACGAGCAGTACTTC.

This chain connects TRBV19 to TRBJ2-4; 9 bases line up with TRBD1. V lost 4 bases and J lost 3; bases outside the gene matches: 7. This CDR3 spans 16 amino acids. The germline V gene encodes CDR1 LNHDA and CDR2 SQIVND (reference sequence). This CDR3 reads CASSRTGGRGKNIQYF. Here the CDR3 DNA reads TGTGCCAGTAGTAGAACAGGGGGCAGGGGCAAAAACATTCAGTACTTC.

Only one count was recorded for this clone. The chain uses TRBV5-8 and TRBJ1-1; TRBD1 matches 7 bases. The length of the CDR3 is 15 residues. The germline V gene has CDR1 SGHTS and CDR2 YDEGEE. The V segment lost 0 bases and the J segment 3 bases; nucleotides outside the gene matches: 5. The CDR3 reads CASSLGQGLDTEAFF. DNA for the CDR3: TGTGCCAGCAGCTTGGGACAGGGCCTCGACACTGAAGCTTTCTTT.

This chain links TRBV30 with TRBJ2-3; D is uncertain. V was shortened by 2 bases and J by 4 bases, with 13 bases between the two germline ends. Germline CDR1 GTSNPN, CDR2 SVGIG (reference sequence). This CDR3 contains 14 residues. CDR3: CAWSHNALSDTQYF. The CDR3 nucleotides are TGTGCCTGGAGTCATAATGCACTGTCAGATACGCAGTATTTT. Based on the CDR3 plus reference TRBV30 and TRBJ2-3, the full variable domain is SQTIHQWPATLVQPVGSPLSLECTVEGTSNPNLYWYRQAAGRGLQLLFYSVGIGQISSEVPQNLSASRPQDRQFILSSKKLLLSDSGFYLCAWSHNALSDTQYFGPGTRLTVL.

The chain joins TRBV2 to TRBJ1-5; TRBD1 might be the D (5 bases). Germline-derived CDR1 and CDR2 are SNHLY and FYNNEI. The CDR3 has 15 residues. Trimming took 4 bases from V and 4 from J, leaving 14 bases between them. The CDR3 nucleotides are TGTGCCAGCAGTGTCCCAGGGATGGGGAATCAGCCCCAGCATTTT. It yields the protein CASSVPGMGNQPQHF.

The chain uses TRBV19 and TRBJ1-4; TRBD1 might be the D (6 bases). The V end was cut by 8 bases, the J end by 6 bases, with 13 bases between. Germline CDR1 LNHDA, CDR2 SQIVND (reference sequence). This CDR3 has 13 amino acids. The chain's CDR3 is CASGGHPDEKLFF. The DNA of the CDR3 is TGTGCCAGTGGGGGACATCCCGATGAAAAACTGTTTTTT.

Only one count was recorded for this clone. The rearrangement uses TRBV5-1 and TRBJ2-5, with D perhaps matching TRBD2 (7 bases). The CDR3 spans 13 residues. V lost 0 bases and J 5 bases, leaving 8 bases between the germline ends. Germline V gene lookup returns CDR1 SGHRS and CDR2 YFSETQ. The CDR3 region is CASSLEGGETQYF. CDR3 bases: TGCGCCAGCAGCTTGGAGGGGGGGGAGACCCAGTACTTC.

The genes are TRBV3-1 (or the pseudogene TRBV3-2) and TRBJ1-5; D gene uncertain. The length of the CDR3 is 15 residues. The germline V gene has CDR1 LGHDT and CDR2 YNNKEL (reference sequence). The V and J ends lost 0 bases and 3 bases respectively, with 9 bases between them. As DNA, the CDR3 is TGTGCCAGCAGCCAAGATTTGGACTCCAATCAGCCCCAGCATTTT. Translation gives CASSQDLDSNQPQHF.

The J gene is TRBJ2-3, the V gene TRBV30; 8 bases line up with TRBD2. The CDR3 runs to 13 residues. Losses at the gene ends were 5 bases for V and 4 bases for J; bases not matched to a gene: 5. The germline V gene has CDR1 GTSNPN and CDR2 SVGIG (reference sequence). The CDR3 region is CAWGGGLADTQYF. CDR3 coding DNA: TGTGCCTGGGGCGGGGGGCTGGCAGATACGCAGTATTTT.

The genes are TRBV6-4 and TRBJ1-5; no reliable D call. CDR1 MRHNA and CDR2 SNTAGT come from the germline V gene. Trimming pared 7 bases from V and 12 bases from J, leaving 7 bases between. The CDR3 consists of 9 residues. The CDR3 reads CASTHSQHF. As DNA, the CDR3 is TGTGCCAGCACGCATAGCCAGCATTTT.

The CDR3 is CASSQETNNSPLHF. The DNA for the CDR3 is TGTGCCAGCAGCCAGGAAACTAATAATTCACCCCTCCACTTT. The chain carries TRBV14 and TRBJ1-6; D unresolved. This CDR3 region has 14 residues. CDR1 is SGHDN, CDR2 FVKESK, per germline. The germline V and J ends were trimmed by 3 bases and 5 bases, with 8 bases remaining between them.

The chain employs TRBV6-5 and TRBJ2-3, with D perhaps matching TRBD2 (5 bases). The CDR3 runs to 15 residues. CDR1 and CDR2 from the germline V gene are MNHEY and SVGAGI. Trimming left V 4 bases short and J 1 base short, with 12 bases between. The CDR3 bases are TGTGCCAGCAGTTGGAACGGGGTAGGCACAGATACGCAGTATTTT. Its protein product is CASSWNGVGTDTQYF.

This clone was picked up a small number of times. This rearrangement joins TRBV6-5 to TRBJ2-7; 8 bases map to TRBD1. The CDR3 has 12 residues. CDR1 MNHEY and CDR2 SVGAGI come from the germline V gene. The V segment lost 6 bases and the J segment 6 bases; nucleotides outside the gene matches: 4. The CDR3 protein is CASRATGAEQYF. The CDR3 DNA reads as TGTGCCAGCAGGGCGACAGGGGCCGAGCAGTACTTC.

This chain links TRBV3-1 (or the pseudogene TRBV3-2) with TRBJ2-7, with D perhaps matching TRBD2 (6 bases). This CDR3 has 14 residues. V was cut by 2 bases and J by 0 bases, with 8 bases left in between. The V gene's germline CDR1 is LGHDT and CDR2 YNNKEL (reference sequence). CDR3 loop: CASSQPGSSYEQYF. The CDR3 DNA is TGTGCCAGCAGCCAACCCGGGAGCTCCTACGAGCAGTACTTC.

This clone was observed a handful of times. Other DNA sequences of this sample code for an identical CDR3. As DNA, the CDR3 is TGTGCCAGCAGGACAGGGGGCTATGGCTACACCTTC. Translating gives CASRTGGYGYTF. The V and J genes are TRBV2 and TRBJ1-2; TRBD1 aligns across 9 bases. CDR3 length: 12 amino acids. With V trimmed by 6 bases and J by 4 bases, 0 bases remained unmatched. Germline V lookup: CDR1 SNHLY, CDR2 FYNNEI.

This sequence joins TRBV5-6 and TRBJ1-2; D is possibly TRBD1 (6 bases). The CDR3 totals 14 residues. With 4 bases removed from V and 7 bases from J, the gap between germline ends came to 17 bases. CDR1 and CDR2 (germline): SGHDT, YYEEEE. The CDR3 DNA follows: TGTGCCAGCAGCCCGGGCGGGGGCATGAGTGGCTACACCTTC. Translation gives CASSPGGGMSGYTF.

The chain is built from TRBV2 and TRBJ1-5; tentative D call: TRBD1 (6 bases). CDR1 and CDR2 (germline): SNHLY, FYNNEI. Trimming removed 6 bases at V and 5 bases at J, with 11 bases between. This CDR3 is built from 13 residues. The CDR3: CASRAGDHQPQHF. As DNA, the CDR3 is TGTGCCAGCAGAGCAGGGGATCATCAGCCCCAGCATTTT.

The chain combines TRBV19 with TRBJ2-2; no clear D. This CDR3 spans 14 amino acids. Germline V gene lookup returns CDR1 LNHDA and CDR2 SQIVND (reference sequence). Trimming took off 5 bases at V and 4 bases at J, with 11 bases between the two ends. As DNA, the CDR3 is TGTGCCAGTAGTCGCAATTTCGGCACCGGGGAGCTGTTTTTT. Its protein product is CASSRNFGTGELFF. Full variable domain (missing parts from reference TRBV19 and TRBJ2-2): DGGITQSPKYLFRKEGQNVTLSCEQNLNHDAMYWYRQDPGQGLRLIYYSQIVNDFQKGDIAEGYSVSREKKESFPLTVTSAQKNPTAFYLCASSRNFGTGELFFGEGSRLTVL.

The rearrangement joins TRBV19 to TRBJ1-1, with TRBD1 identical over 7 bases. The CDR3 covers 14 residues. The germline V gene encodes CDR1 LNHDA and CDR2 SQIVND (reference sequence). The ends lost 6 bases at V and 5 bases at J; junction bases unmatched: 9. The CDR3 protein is CASSLQGSRTEAFF. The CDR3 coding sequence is TGTGCCAGTAGCCTACAGGGGAGCAGGACTGAAGCTTTCTTT.

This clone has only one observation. In DNA, the CDR3 is TGCGCCAGCAGCCAAGATTCAGGGGCGGGCACTGAAGCTTTCTTT. This encodes CASSQDSGAGTEAFF. The chain combines TRBV4-3 with TRBJ1-1; weak D call: TRBD1 (6 bases). CDR1 and CDR2 (germline): LGHNA, YSLEER. This CDR3 has 15 residues. V was pared by 0 bases and J by 4 bases, with 12 bases between.

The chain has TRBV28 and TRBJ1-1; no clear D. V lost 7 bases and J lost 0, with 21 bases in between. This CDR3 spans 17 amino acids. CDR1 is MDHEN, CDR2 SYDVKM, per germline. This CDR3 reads CASTSGGRGRMNTEAFF. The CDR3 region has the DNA TGTGCCAGCACCTCCGGAGGTCGAGGGAGGATGAACACTGAAGCTTTCTTT.

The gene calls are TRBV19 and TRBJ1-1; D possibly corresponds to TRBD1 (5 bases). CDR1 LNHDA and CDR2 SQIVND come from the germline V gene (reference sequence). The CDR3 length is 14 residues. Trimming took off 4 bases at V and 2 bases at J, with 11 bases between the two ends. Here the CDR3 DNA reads TGTGCCAGTAGTAGGGGGGGGGTTAACACTGAAGCTTTCTTT. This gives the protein CASSRGGVNTEAFF.

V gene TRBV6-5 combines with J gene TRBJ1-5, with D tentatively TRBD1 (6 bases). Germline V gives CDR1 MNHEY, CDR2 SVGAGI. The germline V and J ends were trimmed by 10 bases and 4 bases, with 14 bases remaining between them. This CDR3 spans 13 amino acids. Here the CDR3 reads CATRTDLNQPQHF. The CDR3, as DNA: TGTGCCACCCGGACAGACTTAAATCAGCCCCAGCATTTT.

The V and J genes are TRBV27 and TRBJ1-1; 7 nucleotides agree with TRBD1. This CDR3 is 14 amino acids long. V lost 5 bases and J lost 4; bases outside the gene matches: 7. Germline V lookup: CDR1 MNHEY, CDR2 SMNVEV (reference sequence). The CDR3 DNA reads TGTGCCAGCAGTCCATTCAACAGGGGCACTGAAGCTTTCTTT. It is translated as CASSPFNRGTEAFF.

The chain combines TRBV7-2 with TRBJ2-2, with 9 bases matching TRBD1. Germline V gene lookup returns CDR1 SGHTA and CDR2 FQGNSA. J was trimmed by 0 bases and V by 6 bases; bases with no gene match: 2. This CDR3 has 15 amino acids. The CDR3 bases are TGTGCCAGCAGAGGGACAGGGCCGAACACCGGGGAGCTGTTTTTT. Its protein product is CASRGTGPNTGELFF.